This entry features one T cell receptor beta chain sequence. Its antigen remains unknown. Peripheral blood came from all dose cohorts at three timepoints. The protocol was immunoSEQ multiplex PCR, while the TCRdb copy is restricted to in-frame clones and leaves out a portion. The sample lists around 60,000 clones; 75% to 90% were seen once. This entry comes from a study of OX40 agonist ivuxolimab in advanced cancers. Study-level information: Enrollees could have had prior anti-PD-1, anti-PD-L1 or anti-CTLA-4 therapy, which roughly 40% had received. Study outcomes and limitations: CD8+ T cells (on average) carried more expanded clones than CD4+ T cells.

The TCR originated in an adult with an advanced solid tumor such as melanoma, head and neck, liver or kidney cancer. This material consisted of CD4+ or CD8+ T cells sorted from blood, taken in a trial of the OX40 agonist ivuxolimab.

The CDR3 loop is CASSLNPEVRPQHF. DNA for the CDR3: TGTGCCAGCAGTTTAAATCCTGAAGTACGGCCCCAGCATTTT. The chain is built from TRBV27 and TRBJ1-5, with no clear D. Germline V lookup: CDR1 MNHEY, CDR2 SMNVEV (reference sequence). Trimming took 2 bases from V and 9 from J, leaving 14 bases between them. The CDR3 loop spans 14 amino acids.